This TCR beta chain was recovered during a study of blood T cell repertoires in COVID-19. Study in general: Sample material is recorded as cDNA or gDNA derived from T cells, B-cell-depleted T cells, or PBMCs.

Germline V lookup: CDR1 SEHNR, CDR2 FQNEAQ (reference sequence). V dropped 5 bases and J dropped 9; count of bases not matched to a gene: 16. This CDR3 is 16 amino acids long. Per the original methods: Reference gene primer amplification gave nucleated cell count estimates. Clones were read by immunoSEQ multiplex PCR, and TCRdb kept only the in-frame ones, dropping some. V, J and clone size are taken as reported in that table, and D and trimming were inferred from the DNA itself. The repertoire holds approximately 50,000 clones, with around 80% as singletons. The genes are TRBV7-9 and TRBJ1-5, with 7 bases that match TRBD1. The source is a man between 65 and 79 years old with acute or convalescent COVID-19. The specimen was peripheral blood. The DNA for the CDR3 is TGTGCCAGCAGCCGCATCGATGACAGGGTCTCTGCGCCCCAGCATTTT. Translating gives CASSRIDDRVSAPQHF.